This T cell receptor beta chain derives from a study of shared clonotypes between healthy human individuals. V dropped 4 bases and J dropped 3; count of bases not matched to a gene: 6. The CDR3 is 15 residues long. Germline CDR1 SGHRS, CDR2 YFSETQ. Regarding the study as a whole: Relative to their counterparts shared across all four donors, non-shared clonotypes exhibited diminished generation probabilities. Sharing across four donors was seen in 4% to 5% of naive CD4 clonotypes. Memory subsets had estimated richness that was generally smaller than that of naive subsets. In the sorted subsets, rarefaction showed sequencing was incomplete despite large depth.

Profiled with immunoSEQ multiplex PCR; TCRdb holds only in-frame clones, not every one. Altogether 900,000 to 1,200,000 clones are present, 75% to 85% being singletons, with the ten largest covering 0.55% to 0.7%. Notes on this clone: Its matching antigen is unknown.

Sequencing was done on a sample of memory CD4+ T cells from PBMCs. The subset here: CD45RA-negative fraction. This TCR was sampled from a young man in good health. Some clones in this sample may be carry-over from other donors' samples. The chain joins TRBV5-1 to TRBJ2-3; 9 bases are a match to TRBD1. CDR3 sequence reads: CASSNTGGGTDTQYF. CDR3 in DNA: TGCGCCAGCAGCAATACAGGGGGCGGAACAGATACGCAGTATTTT.